Presented here are 23 T cell receptor beta chains from one specimen sequenced in a study of shared clonotypes between healthy human individuals. The repertoire was sequenced with immunoSEQ multiplex PCR; TCRdb's copy has only in-frame clones and lacks some. This table has a few million clones, roughly 93% appearing once. What was sequenced was naive CD4+ T cells from PBMCs. Subset denoted: CD45RA+ positively selected. The receptors here all came from a man aged 18 to 29 in good health. Some clones in this sample may be carry-over from other donors' samples.

J is TRBJ1-5 and V is TRBV28; the D gene is possibly TRBD1 (5 bases). V lost 11 bases to trimming and J lost 2 bases, with 25 bases between them. The CDR3 totals 17 residues. Germline-derived CDR1 and CDR2 are MDHEN and SYDVKM. CDR3 DNA: TGTGCCCACCAGTTGGGGTGGGGGATCACTGGCAATCAGCCCCAGCATTTT. Protein sequence: CAHQLGWGITGNQPQHF.

As for this clone: Other DNA sequences in the sample encode the same CDR3. V and J are TRBV28 and TRBJ2-6; 8 bases align to TRBD1. Per the germline V gene, CDR1 is MDHEN and CDR2 is SYDVKM. The V and J ends lost 4 bases and 0 bases, in that order; junction bases with no gene match: 5. The CDR3 extends over 17 amino acids. The CDR3 region is CASSSGTGVSGANVLTF. The CDR3 DNA is TGTGCCAGCAGTTCCGGGACAGGAGTCTCTGGGGCCAACGTCCTGACTTTC.

The genes are TRBV7-3 and TRBJ1-1, with 8 bases identical to TRBD1. The CDR3 is 14 amino acids. Germline V CDR1 and CDR2: SGHTA, FQGTGA. With 3 bases clipped from V and 4 bases from J, the junction kept 4 bases outside the gene matches. As DNA, the CDR3 is TGTGCCAGCAGCTTCACAGGGGGAAGCACTGAAGCTTTCTTT. Translation gives CASSFTGGSTEAFF.

This clone is a singleton in its sample. The chain recombines TRBV5-1 with TRBJ2-6; D remains unclear. There are 16 residues in the CDR3. Germline CDR1 and CDR2: SGHRS and YFSETQ. Trimming shortened V by 0 bases and J by 2 bases, and 9 bases separated the two germline ends. CDR3 DNA sequence: TGCGCCAGCAGCTTGGCCGACATGGCTGGGGCCAACGTCCTGACTTTC. Its protein is CASSLADMAGANVLTF.

This sequence joins TRBV5-1 and TRBJ2-2; D unclear. The germline V gene encodes CDR1 SGHRS and CDR2 YFSETQ. The CDR3 runs 16 residues. The V gene lost 4 bases and the J gene lost 2 bases, with 15 bases spanning the gap. Here the CDR3 DNA reads TGCGCCAGCAGCCGTGACCCCACAGCAAACACCGGGGAGCTGTTTTTT. This sequence encodes CASSRDPTANTGELFF.

The V gene is TRBV23-1, the J gene TRBJ1-5, with D maybe TRBD1 (6 bases). TRBV23-1 is an open reading frame whose function is uncertain. The ends were cut back, 2 bases at V and 7 bases at J, with 12 bases in the middle. This CDR3 spans 14 amino acids. CDR3 DNA sequence: TGCGCCAGCAGTCAAACAGGGCAAAAACAGCCCCAGCATTTT. Residues: CASSQTGQKQPQHF.

This chain links TRBV19 with TRBJ2-3; 12 bases are shared with TRBD2. The germline CDR1 and CDR2 sequences are LNHDA and SQIVND (reference sequence). The CDR3 sequence is 22 residues long. Losses at the gene ends were 3 bases for V and 2 bases for J; bases not matched to a gene: 21. This CDR3 reads CASSIEGKTSGSDYTYTDTQYF. CDR3 bases: TGTGCCAGTAGTATCGAGGGTAAGACTAGCGGGAGTGACTATACTTACACAGATACGCAGTATTTT.

This chain links TRBV2 with TRBJ2-3, with D maybe TRBD2 (5 bases). CDR3 length equals 15 residues. Trimming pared 5 bases from V and 6 bases from J, leaving 18 bases between. From germline, CDR1 is SNHLY and CDR2 FYNNEI. The CDR3 is CASSSHPRELDTQYF. The CDR3 nucleotides read TGTGCCAGCAGTTCCCACCCTAGGGAGTTGGATACGCAGTATTTT.

V is TRBV30 and J is TRBJ1-2; D possibly corresponds to TRBD1 (6 bases). The CDR3 length is 15 residues. The V gene's germline CDR1 is GTSNPN and CDR2 SVGIG (reference sequence). Trimming left V 0 bases short and J 6 bases short, with 17 bases between. CDR3 loop: CAWSVYGGGMNGYTF. As DNA, the CDR3 is TGTGCCTGGAGTGTATATGGGGGCGGGATGAATGGCTACACCTTC.

The gene calls are TRBV28 and TRBJ2-2, with TRBD2 matching over 15 bases. The CDR3 is made up of 16 amino acids. V trimming: 9 bases; J trimming: 5 bases; junction bases outside the gene matches: 7. Germline V lookup: CDR1 MDHEN, CDR2 SYDVKM. This CDR3 reads CASSWGTSGRTGELFF. As DNA, the CDR3 is TGTGCCAGTTCGTGGGGGACTAGCGGGAGGACCGGGGAGCTGTTTTTT.

As regards this clone: One end of the junction is discordant with germline, which a read error may explain. The sample carries other DNA sequences with the same CDR3. The chain carries TRBV27 and TRBJ2-7; D is unclear. Germline CDR1 reads MNHEY; CDR2 reads SMNVEV (reference sequence). CDR3 length equals 15 residues. The CDR3: CASSLTPPYSYEQYF. The CDR3 DNA sequence: TGTGCCAGCAGTTTGACCCCACCATACTCCTATGAGCAGTACTTC.

The chain carries TRBV7-6 and TRBJ1-4, with D unclear. Germline V CDR1 and CDR2: SGHVS, FNYEAQ. V lost 5 bases and J 5 bases, leaving 15 bases between the germline ends. This CDR3 comprises 15 residues. CDR3 loop: CASSPRASPNEKLFF. CDR3 bases: TGTGCCAGCAGCCCTCGGGCCTCGCCAAATGAAAAACTGTTTTTT. Together with reference TRBV7-6 and TRBJ1-4, the CDR3 gives the full variable domain: GAGVSQSPRYKVTKRGQDVALRCDPISGHVSLYWYRQALGQGPEFLTYFNYEAQQDKSGLPNDRFSAERPEGSISTLTIQRTEQRDSAMYRCASSPRASPNEKLFFGSGTQLSVL.

The chain has TRBV5-1 and TRBJ2-1; 13 bases are shared with TRBD2. The length of the CDR3 is 15 residues. V lost 2 bases and J lost 10; bases outside the gene matches: 6. Looked up from germline, CDR1 is SGHRS and CDR2 is YFSETQ. CDR3 region: CASSFGLAGEAEQFF. In DNA, the CDR3 is TGCGCCAGCAGCTTTGGACTAGCGGGAGAGGCGGAGCAGTTCTTC.

This chain uses TRBV29-1 with TRBJ2-5; 10 bases match TRBD1. CDR1 is SQVTM and CDR2 is ANQGSEA in the germline V gene. This CDR3 comprises 13 residues. V shed 7 bases, J shed 3 bases, and the junction held 5 bases outside the gene matches. CDR3 sequence: CSDWGQGKETQYF. The DNA of the CDR3 is TGCAGCGATTGGGGACAGGGGAAAGAGACCCAGTACTTC.

The sample holds one count of this clone. The chain employs TRBV21-1 and TRBJ2-1; the DNA was not used to check the table's D call, TRBD2. TRBV21-1 is marked as a pseudogene. CDR3 length: 14 amino acids. The CDR3 DNA follows: TGTGCCAGCAGCAAAGAGGTGAAGCGGGATGAGCAGTTCTTC. Its translation is CASSKEVKRDEQFF.

A few counts support this clone. The chain carries TRBV30 and TRBJ1-5; D unclear. This CDR3 has 14 amino acids. With 7 bases removed from V and 0 bases from J, the gap between germline ends came to 13 bases. Germline CDR1 and CDR2: GTSNPN and SVGIG (reference sequence). CDR3 residues: CAYRITNSNQPQHF. As DNA, the CDR3 is TGTGCCTACCGGATTACCAATAGCAATCAGCCCCAGCATTTT.

The rearrangement links TRBV2 to TRBJ2-5, with 7 bases aligning to TRBD2. This CDR3 spans 12 amino acids. With 7 bases clipped from V and 3 bases from J, the junction kept 2 bases outside the gene matches. Germline V lookup: CDR1 SNHLY, CDR2 FYNNEI. The CDR3 here is CASTLAEETQYF. CDR3 nucleotide sequence: TGTGCCAGCACCCTAGCGGAAGAGACCCAGTACTTC.

This rearrangement joins TRBV5-4 to TRBJ2-5; a possible D gene is TRBD2 (5 bases). With 6 bases removed from V and 5 bases from J, the gap between germline ends came to 20 bases. The germline V gene has CDR1 SGHNT and CDR2 YYREEE (reference sequence). There are 15 residues in the CDR3. CDR3 in DNA: TGTGCCAGCACCCTGGGAGTAGCGACGGAGGAGACCCAGTACTTC. Translating gives CASTLGVATEETQYF.

The chain uses TRBV14 and TRBJ2-1, with a possible D match to TRBD1 (6 bases). Germline V gene sequence: CDR1 SGHDN, CDR2 FVKESK. V was cut by 0 bases and J by 3 bases, with 12 bases left in between. The CDR3 spans 16 residues. The CDR3 coding sequence is TGTGCCAGCAGCCAAGACCCCGTACAGGGCTACAATGAGCAGTTCTTC. It encodes CASSQDPVQGYNEQFF.

J is TRBJ1-2 and V is TRBV14, with unresolved D. V dropped 4 bases and J dropped 5 bases, with 11 bases sitting between them. This CDR3 region has 13 residues. Germline V CDR1 and CDR2: SGHDN, FVKESK. The CDR3: CASSPQRRYGYTF. As DNA, the CDR3 is TGTGCCAGCAGCCCCCAACGGAGGTATGGCTACACCTTC.

The rearrangement uses TRBV30 and TRBJ2-2; D not resolved. V was cut by 8 bases and J by 3 bases, with 13 bases left in between. CDR3 size: 13 residues. Germline V gene sequence: CDR1 GTSNPN, CDR2 SVGIG (reference sequence). This CDR3 reads CAGYGYDTGELFF. The CDR3, as DNA: TGTGCCGGGTACGGATATGACACCGGGGAGCTGTTTTTT.

This chain links TRBV7-8 with TRBJ2-1; the match to TRBD2 covers 7 bases. The germline V gene has CDR1 SGHVS and CDR2 FQNEAQ. V lost 2 bases, J lost 9 bases, and 7 bases stayed unmatched. The CDR3 loop spans 14 amino acids. The CDR3 DNA follows: TGTGCCAGCAGCTTAACAGCGGGACTGGGTGAGCAGTTCTTC. This codes for CASSLTAGLGEQFF. The whole variable domain, remainder taken from reference TRBV7-8 and TRBJ2-1, is GAGVSQSPRYKVAKRGQDVALRCDPISGHVSLFWYQQALGQGPEFLTYFQNEAQLDKSGLPSDRFFAERPEGSVSTLKIQRTQQEDSAVYLCASSLTAGLGEQFFGPGTRLTVL.

The J gene is TRBJ1-5, the V gene TRBV28, with a tentative D call TRBD1 (5 bases). Trimming cost V 6 bases and J 4 bases, with 16 bases left between them. Germline V gene lookup returns CDR1 MDHEN and CDR2 SYDVKM. The CDR3 totals 15 residues. The CDR3 spells CASSSDSPVNQPQHF. In nucleotides, the CDR3 is TGTGCCAGCAGCTCCGACAGTCCCGTGAATCAGCCCCAGCATTTT.